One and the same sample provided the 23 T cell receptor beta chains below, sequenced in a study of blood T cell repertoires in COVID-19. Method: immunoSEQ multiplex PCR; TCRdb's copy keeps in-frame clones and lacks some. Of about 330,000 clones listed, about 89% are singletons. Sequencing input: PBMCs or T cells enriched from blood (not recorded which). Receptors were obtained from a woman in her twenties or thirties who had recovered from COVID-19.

The CDR3 loop is CATRQGNTGELFF. The CDR3 DNA follows: TGTGCCACCCGACAGGGCAACACCGGGGAGCTGTTTTTT. The V call is TRBV27, the J call TRBJ2-2, with 7 bases that match TRBD1. Germline assignment: CDR1 MNHEY and CDR2 SMNVEV (reference sequence). The V gene end was trimmed by 10 bases and the J gene end by 2 bases; junction bases not matched to a gene: 4. This CDR3 is built from 13 residues.

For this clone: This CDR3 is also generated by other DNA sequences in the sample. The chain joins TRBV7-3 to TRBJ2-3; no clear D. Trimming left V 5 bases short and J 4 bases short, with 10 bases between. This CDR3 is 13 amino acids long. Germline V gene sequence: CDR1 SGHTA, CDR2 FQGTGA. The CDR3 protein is CASSPNAADTQYF. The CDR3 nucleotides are TGTGCCAGCAGCCCGAACGCGGCAGATACGCAGTATTTT.

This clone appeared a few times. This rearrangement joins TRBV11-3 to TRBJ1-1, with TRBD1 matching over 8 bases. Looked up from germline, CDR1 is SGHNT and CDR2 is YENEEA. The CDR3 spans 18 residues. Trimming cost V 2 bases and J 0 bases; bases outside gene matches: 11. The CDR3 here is CASSLSGMWGQVNTEAFF. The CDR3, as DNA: TGTGCCAGCAGCTTATCCGGGATGTGGGGACAGGTGAACACTGAAGCTTTCTTT.

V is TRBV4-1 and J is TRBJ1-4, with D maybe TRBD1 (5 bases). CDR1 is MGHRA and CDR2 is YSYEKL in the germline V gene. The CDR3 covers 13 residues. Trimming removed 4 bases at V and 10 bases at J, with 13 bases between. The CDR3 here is CASSPPGGPKLFF. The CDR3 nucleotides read TGCGCCAGCAGCCCCCCCGGGGGTCCAAAACTGTTTTTT.

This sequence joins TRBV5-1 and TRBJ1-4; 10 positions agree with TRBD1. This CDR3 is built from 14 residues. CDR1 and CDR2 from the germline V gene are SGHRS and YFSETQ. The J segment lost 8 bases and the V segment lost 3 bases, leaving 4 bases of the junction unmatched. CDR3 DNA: TGCGCCAGCAGCTCGGGACAGGGGTTGGAAAAACTGTTTTTT. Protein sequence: CASSSGQGLEKLFF.

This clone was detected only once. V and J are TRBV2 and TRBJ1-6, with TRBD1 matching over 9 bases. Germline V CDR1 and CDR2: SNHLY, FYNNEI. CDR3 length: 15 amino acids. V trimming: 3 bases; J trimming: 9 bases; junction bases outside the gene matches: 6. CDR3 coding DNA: TGTGCCAGCAGTGACCTGGGACAGGGTATTTCACCCCTCCACTTT. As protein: CASSDLGQGISPLHF. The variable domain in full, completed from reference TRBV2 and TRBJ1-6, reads EPEVTQTPSHQVTQMGQEVILRCVPISNHLYFYWYRQILGQKVEFLVSFYNNEISEKSEIFDDQFSVERPDGSNFTLKIRSTKLEDSAMYFCASSDLGQGISPLHFGNGTRLTVT.

CDR3 coding DNA: TGTGCCAGCAGCTTGGGTCCGGGACCCGCGGGGGGGGAGCTGTTTTTT. Translating gives CASSLGPGPAGGELFF. This chain links TRBV5-5 with TRBJ2-2; weak D call: TRBD2 (6 bases). With 0 bases removed from V and 8 bases from J, the gap between germline ends came to 17 bases. From germline, CDR1 is SGHKS and CDR2 YYEKEE (reference sequence). The CDR3 contains 16 residues.

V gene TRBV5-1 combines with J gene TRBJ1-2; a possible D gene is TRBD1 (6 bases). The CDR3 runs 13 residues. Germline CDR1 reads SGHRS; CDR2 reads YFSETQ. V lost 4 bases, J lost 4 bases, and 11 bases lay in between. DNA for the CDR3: TGCGCCAGCAGCGAGGGGGACCGCTATGGCTACACCTTC. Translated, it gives CASSEGDRYGYTF.

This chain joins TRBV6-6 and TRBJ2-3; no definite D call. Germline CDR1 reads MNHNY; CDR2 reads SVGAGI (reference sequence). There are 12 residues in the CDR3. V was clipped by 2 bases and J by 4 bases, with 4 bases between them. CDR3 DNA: TGTGCCAGCAGTTACCCGGCAGATACGCAGTATTTT. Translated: CASSYPADTQYF.

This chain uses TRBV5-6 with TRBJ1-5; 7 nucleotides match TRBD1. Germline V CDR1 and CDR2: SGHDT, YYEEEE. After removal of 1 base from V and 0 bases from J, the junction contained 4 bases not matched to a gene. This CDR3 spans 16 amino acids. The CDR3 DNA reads TGTGCCAGCAGCTTGTGGGACAGCCCTAGCAATCAGCCCCAGCATTTT. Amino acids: CASSLWDSPSNQPQHF.

The CDR3 region is CASSQDPPGLGRTDTQYF. CDR3 bases: TGTGCCAGCAGCCAAGATCCGCCCGGACTAGGCCGCACAGATACGCAGTATTTT. The V and J genes are TRBV3-1 (or the pseudogene TRBV3-2) and TRBJ2-3; 7 bases agree with TRBD2. The V gene's germline CDR1 is LGHDT and CDR2 YNNKEL (reference sequence). The J segment lost 1 base and the V segment lost 0 bases, leaving 10 bases of the junction unmatched. The CDR3 sequence is 18 residues long.

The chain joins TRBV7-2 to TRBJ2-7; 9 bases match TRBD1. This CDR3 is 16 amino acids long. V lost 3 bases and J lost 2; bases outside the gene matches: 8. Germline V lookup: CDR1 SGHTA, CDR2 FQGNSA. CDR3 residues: CASSFTTGGAPYEQYF. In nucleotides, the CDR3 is TGTGCCAGCAGCTTTACTACAGGGGGCGCTCCCTACGAGCAGTACTTC. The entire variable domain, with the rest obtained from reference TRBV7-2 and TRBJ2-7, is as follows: GAGVSQSPSNKVTEKGKDVELRCDPISGHTALYWYRQSLGQGLEFLIYFQGNSAPDKSGLPSDRFSAERTGGSVSTLTIQRTQQEDSAVYLCASSFTTGGAPYEQYFGPGTRLTVT.

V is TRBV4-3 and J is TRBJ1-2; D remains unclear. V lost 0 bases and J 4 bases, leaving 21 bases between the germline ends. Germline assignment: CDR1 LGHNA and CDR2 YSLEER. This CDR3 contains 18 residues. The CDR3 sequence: CASSQDISASLSGYGYTF. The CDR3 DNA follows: TGCGCCAGCAGCCAAGATATTTCCGCGTCACTATCGGGCTATGGCTACACCTTC.

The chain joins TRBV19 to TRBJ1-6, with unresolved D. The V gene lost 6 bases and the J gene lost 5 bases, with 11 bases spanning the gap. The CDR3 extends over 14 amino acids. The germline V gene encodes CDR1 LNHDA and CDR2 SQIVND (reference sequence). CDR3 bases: TGTGCCAGTAGCCTAAGCGGGAATAATTCACCCCTCCACTTT. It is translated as CASSLSGNNSPLHF.

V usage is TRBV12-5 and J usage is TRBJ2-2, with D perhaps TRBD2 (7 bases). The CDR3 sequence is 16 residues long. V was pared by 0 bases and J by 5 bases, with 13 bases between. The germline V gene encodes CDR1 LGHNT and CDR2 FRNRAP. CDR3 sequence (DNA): TGTGCTAGTGGTTTGGTAATCGGGGGGCATACCGGGGAGCTGTTTTTT. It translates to CASGLVIGGHTGELFF.

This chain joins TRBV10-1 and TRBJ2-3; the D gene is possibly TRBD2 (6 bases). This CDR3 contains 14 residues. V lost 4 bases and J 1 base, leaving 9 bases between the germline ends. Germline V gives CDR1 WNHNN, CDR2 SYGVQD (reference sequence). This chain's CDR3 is CASSVRGRTDTQYF. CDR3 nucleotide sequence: TGCGCCAGCAGTGTGCGGGGCCGCACAGATACGCAGTATTTT.

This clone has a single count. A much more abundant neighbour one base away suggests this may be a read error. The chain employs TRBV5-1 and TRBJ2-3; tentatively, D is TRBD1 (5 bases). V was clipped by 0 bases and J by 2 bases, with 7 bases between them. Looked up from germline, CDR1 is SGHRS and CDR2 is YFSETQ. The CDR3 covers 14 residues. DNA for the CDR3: TGCGCCAGCAGCTTGGATGGGGCCACAGATACGCAGTATTTT. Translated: CASSLDGATDTQYF.

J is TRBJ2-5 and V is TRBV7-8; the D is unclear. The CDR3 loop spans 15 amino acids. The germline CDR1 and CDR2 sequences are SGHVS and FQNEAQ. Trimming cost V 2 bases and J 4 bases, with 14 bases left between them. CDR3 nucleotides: TGTGCCAGCAGCTTAAAGCTCCTTCTCCCAGAGACCCAGTACTTC. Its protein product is CASSLKLLLPETQYF. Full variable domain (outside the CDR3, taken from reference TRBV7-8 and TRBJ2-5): GAGVSQSPRYKVAKRGQDVALRCDPISGHVSLFWYQQALGQGPEFLTYFQNEAQLDKSGLPSDRFFAERPEGSVSTLKIQRTQQEDSAVYLCASSLKLLLPETQYFGPGTRLLVL.

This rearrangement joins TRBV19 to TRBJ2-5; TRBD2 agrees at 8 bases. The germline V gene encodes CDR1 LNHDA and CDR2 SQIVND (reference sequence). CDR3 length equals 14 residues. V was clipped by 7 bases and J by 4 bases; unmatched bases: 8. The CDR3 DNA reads TGTGCCAGTAAAGATAGCGGGGTTAGAGAGACCCAGTACTTC. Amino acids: CASKDSGVRETQYF.

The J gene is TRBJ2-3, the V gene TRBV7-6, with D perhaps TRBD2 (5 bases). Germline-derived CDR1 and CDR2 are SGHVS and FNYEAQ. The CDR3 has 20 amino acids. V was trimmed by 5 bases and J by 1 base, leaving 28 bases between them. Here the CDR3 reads CASSPLVGREEGPGTDTQYF. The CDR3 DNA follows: TGTGCCAGCAGCCCATTAGTGGGCCGGGAAGAGGGTCCCGGCACAGATACGCAGTATTTT.

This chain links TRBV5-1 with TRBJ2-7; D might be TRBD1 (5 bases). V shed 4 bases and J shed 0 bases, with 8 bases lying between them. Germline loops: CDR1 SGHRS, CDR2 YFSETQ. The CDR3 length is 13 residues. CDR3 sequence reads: CASSNGHSYEQYF. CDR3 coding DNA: TGCGCCAGCAGCAACGGACACTCCTACGAGCAGTACTTC.

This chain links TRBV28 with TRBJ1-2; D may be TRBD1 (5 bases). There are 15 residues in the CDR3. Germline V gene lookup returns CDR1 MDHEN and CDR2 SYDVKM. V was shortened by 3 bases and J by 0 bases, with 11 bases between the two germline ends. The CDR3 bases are TGTGCCAGCAGTTTTATGCGGGGGGCTAACTATGGCTACACCTTC. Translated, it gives CASSFMRGANYGYTF.

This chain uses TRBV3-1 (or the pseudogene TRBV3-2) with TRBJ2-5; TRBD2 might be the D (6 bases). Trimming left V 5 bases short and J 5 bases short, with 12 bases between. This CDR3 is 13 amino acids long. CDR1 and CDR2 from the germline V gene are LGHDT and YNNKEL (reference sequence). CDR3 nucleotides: TGTGCCAGCAGCACCTCCCGGGGGGAGACCCAGTACTTC. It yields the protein CASSTSRGETQYF.